This T cell receptor beta chain was captured in a study of cytomegalovirus exposure and HLA in healthy donors. The CDR3 length is 14 residues. The V end was cut by 6 bases, the J end by 9 bases, with 19 bases between. Germline CDR1 reads SGHRS; CDR2 reads YFSETQ. PCR amplification relied on 60 Vbeta primers (plus 13 Jbeta primers). This table comes from immunoSEQ multiplex PCR, and its TCRdb copy is limited to in-frame clones, with some not included. The repertoire holds 100,000 to 150,000 clones, with around 84% as singletons. The chain links TRBV5-1 to TRBJ2-1, with D maybe TRBD2 (6 bases). Material for sequencing was PBMCs. This clonotype was sampled from a man between 18 and 35 years old in good health and CMV-seronegative. In DNA form, the CDR3 reads TGCGCCAGCAAGGAGGGGCTTTTACTGGGTGAGCAGTTCTTC. Translating it yields CASKEGLLLGEQFF.